The 10 T cell receptor beta chains in this list originate from one sample, sequenced in a study of regulatory T cells in long-lasting Graves disease. Investigators prepared the TCR beta libraries by applying iRepertoire HTBI primers and Arm-PCR of CDR3 regions. One entry per CDR3 protein results from TCRdb running MiXCR on the multiplex PCR reads. This sample yields 350,000 to 400,000 distinct CDR3 sequences, of which about a sixth are seen a single time; 20% to 25% belongs to the top ten. Time point given: newly diagnosed GD, antithyroid drugs for less than 3 months. Preparation of the TCR library used RNA extracted from PBMCs. This sample was shared with a second study, whose subject was T cells in Graves' hyperthyroidism and ophthalmopathy.

Sequenced here: peripheral blood mononuclear cells (PBMCs), sampled at new diagnosis, from a patient treated with antithyroid drugs. The receptors derive from a woman aged 18 to 35 with Graves disease.

The chain is built from TRBV5-4 and TRBJ2-1, with 8 nucleotides matching TRBD1. In germline, CDR1 is SGHNT, CDR2 YYREEE (reference sequence). The CDR3 is 15 amino acids. The J segment lost 0 bases and the V segment lost 5 bases, leaving 4 bases of the junction unmatched. CDR3 sequence: CASSRDRPSYNEQFF. The CDR3 DNA reads TGTGCCAGCAGTCGGGACAGGCCCTCCTACAATGAGCAGTTCTTC.

This clonotype appeared a few times. The V gene is TRBV30, the J gene TRBJ1-2, with D possibly TRBD1 on 5 matching bases. The V gene's germline CDR1 is GTSNPN and CDR2 SVGIG (reference sequence). Trimming stripped 1 base from V and 4 bases from J, with 10 bases between. The CDR3 length is 13 residues. CDR3 nucleotides: TGTGCCTGGAGTGCTCCAGGGCTCTATGGCTACACCTTC. It specifies CAWSAPGLYGYTF.

This clonotype was seen many times. The chain links TRBV29-1 to TRBJ2-3, with TRBD1 matching over 8 bases. Germline assignment: CDR1 SQVTM and CDR2 ANQGSEA. The length of the CDR3 is 13 residues. The V and J ends lost 6 bases and 0 bases, in that order; junction bases with no gene match: 2. CDR3 residues: CSVRQGSTDTQYF. Here the CDR3 DNA reads TGCAGCGTAAGACAGGGGAGCACAGATACGCAGTATTTT.

This clonotype was counted at least ten times. The V call is TRBV6-1, the J call TRBJ2-2, with TRBD1 identical over 8 bases. Germline CDR1 and CDR2: MNHNS and SASEGT. V trimming: 6 bases; J trimming: 3 bases; junction bases outside the gene matches: 9. This CDR3 comprises 16 residues. DNA of the CDR3: TGTGCCAGCAGATCGAGGGGACAGGACCACACCGGGGAGCTGTTTTTT. It is translated as CASRSRGQDHTGELFF.

J is TRBJ1-5 and V is TRBV13, with D unclear. Trimming left V 6 bases short and J 9 bases short, with 18 bases between. The CDR3 totals 14 residues. Germline V lookup: CDR1 PRHDT, CDR2 FYEKMQ (reference sequence). In DNA form, the CDR3 reads TGTGCCAGCAGTGAAGCGCTTCCCAGAGGGCCCCAGCATTTT. Its protein is CASSEALPRGPQHF.

This chain joins TRBV2 and TRBJ2-5, with unresolved D. Germline V CDR1 and CDR2: SNHLY, FYNNEI. The CDR3 sequence is 13 residues long. The CDR3 region has the DNA TGTGCAATGGCCGAACCCCTCGGAGAGACCCAGTACTTC. This codes for CAMAEPLGETQYF.

In its sample, this clonotype was seen many times. V and J are TRBV9 and TRBJ2-3; 9 nucleotides agree with TRBD2. V lost 3 bases to trimming and J lost 5 bases; unmatched junction nucleotides: 7. This CDR3 has 15 residues. Germline assignment: CDR1 SGDLS and CDR2 YYNGEE. CDR3 in DNA: TGTGCCAGCAGCGCGACTAGCGGACGACAAGATACGCAGTATTTT. This codes for CASSATSGRQDTQYF.

This clonotype has a handful of counts. The chain recombines TRBV9 with TRBJ2-7; 7 positions agree with TRBD2. CDR1 is SGDLS, CDR2 YYNGEE, per germline. After removal of 2 bases from V and 6 bases from J, the junction contained 5 bases not matched to a gene. CDR3 length: 13 residues. In DNA form, the CDR3 reads TGTGCCAGCAGCGTCGGGGGGTTCAGCGAGCAGTACTTC. Protein sequence: CASSVGGFSEQYF.

This clonotype was seen more than once but under ten times. A read error may account for a junction end that differs from germline. The chain carries TRBV7-2 and TRBJ1-1; 9 bases line up with TRBD1. The CDR3 covers 14 residues. Germline V gives CDR1 SGHTA, CDR2 FQGNSA. The CDR3 bases are TGTGCCAGCAGCCACGGACAGGGGAACGCTGAAGCTTTCTTT. This codes for CASSHGQGNAEAFF.

The J gene is TRBJ2-5, the V gene TRBV9; 11 bases align to TRBD2. Germline V gene data show CDR1 as SGDLS and CDR2 as YYNGEE. The CDR3 contains 17 residues. Trimming cost V 0 bases and J 5 bases; bases outside gene matches: 9. CDR3 nucleotides: TGTGCCAGCAGCGTAGGTCTAGCGGGAGGTGGAGATGAGACCCAGTACTTC. It specifies CASSVGLAGGGDETQYF.